These 10 T cell receptor beta chains were all obtained from the same sample, sequenced in a study of CD8+CD57+ T cells in acquired aplastic anemia. Patients included in sequencing had previously demonstrated CD8+CD57+ cell expansion by flow cytometry. Genomic DNA acted as the template from which TCR beta VDJ combination and CDR3 sequence profiling were carried out. TCRdb re-called the reads with MiXCR, one entry per CDR3 protein. In the table there are roughly 150,000 distinct CDR3 sequences, 40% to 50% of which are singletons. The sequencing input was sorted CD4+, CD8+, or CD8+CD57+ T cells (not recorded which) from PBMCs. The source of these receptors is a human donor with aplastic anemia.

The rearrangement joins TRBV5-4 to TRBJ2-7, with D possibly matching TRBD1 (6 bases). Per germline, CDR1 SGHNT and CDR2 YYREEE (reference sequence). Trimming took off 3 bases at V and 2 bases at J, with 9 bases between the two ends. CDR3 length equals 13 residues. The CDR3 sequence is CASSWGQTYEQYF. Written as DNA, the CDR3 is TGTGCCAGCAGCTGGGGGCAGACCTACGAGCAGTACTTC.

The chain has TRBV10-3 and TRBJ2-1, with D possibly being TRBD1 (6 bases). There are 15 residues in the CDR3. V was shortened by 6 bases and J by 1 base, with 13 bases between the two germline ends. Germline V gene sequence: CDR1 ENHRY, CDR2 SYGVKD. The CDR3 here is CAISQDRSSYNEQFF. CDR3 DNA: TGTGCCATCAGCCAGGACAGAAGTTCCTACAATGAGCAGTTCTTC.

The J gene is TRBJ1-6, the V gene TRBV10-3; no clear D gene. The germline CDR1 and CDR2 sequences are ENHRY and SYGVKD. CDR3 length: 14 amino acids. With 4 bases removed from V and 5 bases from J, the gap between germline ends came to 9 bases. The CDR3 region is CAISAGINNSPLHF. In nucleotides, the CDR3 is TGTGCCATCAGTGCGGGCATTAATAATTCACCCCTCCACTTT.

This clonotype was seen many times. The J gene is TRBJ1-2, the V gene TRBV2; TRBD1 matches at 9 bases. CDR3 length: 16 residues. Germline V gene sequence: CDR1 SNHLY, CDR2 FYNNEI. Trimming at V came to 3 bases and at J to 8 bases, leaving 13 bases not matched to a gene. The CDR3 is CASSDGRQGGGRGYTF. DNA for the CDR3: TGTGCCAGCAGTGATGGCAGACAGGGGGGCGGTAGGGGCTACACCTTC.

The V call is TRBV29-1, the J call TRBJ2-7; D may be TRBD2 (7 bases). This CDR3 spans 14 amino acids. Germline CDR1 SQVTM, CDR2 ANQGSEA. Trimming took 6 bases from V and 6 from J, leaving 21 bases between them. The CDR3 bases are TGCAGCGTGGTTTGGGGGGGCGCCCCGGTCGAGCAGTACTTC. Its translation: CSVVWGGAPVEQYF.

The J gene is TRBJ1-2, the V gene TRBV5-8; 8 bases are shared with TRBD1. V lost 4 bases, J lost 6 bases, and 11 bases stayed unmatched. This CDR3 has 15 amino acids. Germline V lookup: CDR1 SGHTS, CDR2 YDEGEE. CDR3 region: CASSLALDRDHGYTF. The CDR3 nucleotides read TGTGCCAGCAGCCTGGCCCTGGACAGGGACCATGGCTACACCTTC. The variable domain in full, completed from reference TRBV5-8 and TRBJ1-2, reads EAGVTQSPTHLIKTRGQQATLRCSPISGHTSVYWYQQALGLGLQFLLWYDEGEERNRGNFPPRFSGRQFPNYSSELNVNALELEDSALYLCASSLALDRDHGYTFGSGTRLTVV.

In its sample, this clonotype was seen many times. The chain joins TRBV10-1 to TRBJ2-5; D gene ambiguous. The CDR3 covers 17 residues. The ends were cut back, 6 bases at V and 3 bases at J, with 23 bases in the middle. CDR1 is WNHNN, CDR2 SYGVQD, per germline (reference sequence). CDR3 residues: CASRESDRRYTEETQYF. In nucleotides, the CDR3 is TGCGCCAGCAGGGAGAGTGACCGACGATACACGGAAGAGACCCAGTACTTC.

The J gene is TRBJ2-7, the V gene TRBV7-9; the D is unclear. The CDR3 extends over 11 amino acids. Germline CDR1 reads SEHNR; CDR2 reads FQNEAQ (reference sequence). The ends were cut back, 1 base at V and 9 bases at J, with 7 bases in the middle. In DNA, the CDR3 is TGTGCCAGCAGCTTAGAAACGGTGCAGTACTTC. Its translation is CASSLETVQYF.

This clonotype was observed a handful of times. A read error is possible here, since a much larger clone lies one base away. The chain carries TRBV2 and TRBJ2-2; the D is unclear. Trimming removed 3 bases from V and 6 bases from J, with 14 bases in between. Germline-derived CDR1 and CDR2 are SNHLY and FYNNEI. The length of the CDR3 is 15 residues. The CDR3 DNA is TGTGCCAGCAGTGATTTGTCTGGTAACGCCGGGGAGCTGTTTTTT. It codes for CASSDLSGNAGELFF. Supplemented by reference TRBV2 and TRBJ2-2, the full variable domain reads EPEVTQTPSHQVTQMGQEVILRCVPISNHLYFYWYRQILGQKVEFLVSFYNNEISEKSEIFDDQFSVERPDGSNFTLKIRSTKLEDSAMYFCASSDLSGNAGELFFGEGSRLTVL.

This clonotype has a count of ten or more. The chain uses TRBV5-1 and TRBJ2-7, with D uncertain. V shed 4 bases and J shed 2 bases, with 13 bases lying between them. The CDR3 covers 14 residues. Germline CDR1 and CDR2: SGHRS and YFSETQ. The CDR3 region is CASSLGSGAYEQYF. The CDR3 DNA is TGCGCCAGCAGCCTCGGATCAGGCGCCTACGAGCAGTACTTC.